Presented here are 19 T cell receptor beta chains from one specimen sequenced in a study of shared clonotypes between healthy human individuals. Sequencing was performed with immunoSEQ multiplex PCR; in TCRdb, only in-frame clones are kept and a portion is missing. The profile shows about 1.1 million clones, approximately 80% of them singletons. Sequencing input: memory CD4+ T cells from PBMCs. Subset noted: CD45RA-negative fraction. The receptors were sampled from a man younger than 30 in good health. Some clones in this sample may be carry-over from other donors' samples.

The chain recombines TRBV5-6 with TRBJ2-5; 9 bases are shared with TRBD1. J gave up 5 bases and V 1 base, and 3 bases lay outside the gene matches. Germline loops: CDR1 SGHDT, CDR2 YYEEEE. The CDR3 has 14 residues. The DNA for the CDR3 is TGTGCCAGCAGCTTGAAACAGGGGGCCGAGACCCAGTACTTC. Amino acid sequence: CASSLKQGAETQYF.

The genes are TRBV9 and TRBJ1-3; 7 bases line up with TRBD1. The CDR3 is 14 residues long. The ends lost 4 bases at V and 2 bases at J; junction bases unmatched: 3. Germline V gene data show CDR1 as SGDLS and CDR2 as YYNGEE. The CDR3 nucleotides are TGTGCCAGCAGCCAGGGACAGACTGGAAACACCATATATTTT. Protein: CASSQGQTGNTIYF.

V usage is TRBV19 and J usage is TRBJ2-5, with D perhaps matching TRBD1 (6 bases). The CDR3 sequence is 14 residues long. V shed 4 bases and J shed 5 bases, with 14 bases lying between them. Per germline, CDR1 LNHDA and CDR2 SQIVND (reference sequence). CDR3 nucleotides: TGTGCCAGTAGTACCATAGACAGGATGGAGACCCAGTACTTC. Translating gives CASSTIDRMETQYF.

CDR3 sequence reads: CASSVGLATNEKLFF. Here the CDR3 DNA reads TGTGCCAGCAGCGTCGGTCTTGCAACTAATGAAAAACTGTTTTTT. This chain links TRBV5-4 with TRBJ1-4; D remains unclear. Germline V gene sequence: CDR1 SGHNT, CDR2 YYREEE (reference sequence). The CDR3 is made up of 15 amino acids. The V and J ends lost 4 bases and 0 bases respectively, with 10 bases between them.

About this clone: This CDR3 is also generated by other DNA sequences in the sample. CDR3 sequence: CASRGGQGTDTQYF. In DNA, the CDR3 is TGTGCCAGCAGGGGCGGACAGGGCACAGATACGCAGTATTTT. V and J are TRBV2 and TRBJ2-3, with TRBD1 matching 7 bases. The V gene end was trimmed by 6 bases and the J gene end by 1 base; junction bases not matched to a gene: 4. The CDR3 sequence is 14 residues long. Per germline, CDR1 SNHLY and CDR2 FYNNEI.

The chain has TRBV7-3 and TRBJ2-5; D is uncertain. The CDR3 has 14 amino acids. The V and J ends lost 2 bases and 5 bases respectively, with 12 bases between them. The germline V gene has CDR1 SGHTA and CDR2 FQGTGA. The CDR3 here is CASSLGPIRETQYF. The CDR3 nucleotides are TGTGCCAGCAGCTTAGGACCGATTCGGGAGACCCAGTACTTC.

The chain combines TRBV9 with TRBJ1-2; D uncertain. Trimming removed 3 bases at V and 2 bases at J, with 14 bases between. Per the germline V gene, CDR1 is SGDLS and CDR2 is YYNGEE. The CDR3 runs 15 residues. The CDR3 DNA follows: TGTGCCAGCAGCGACCAAGTTGACGGGAACTATGGCTACACCTTC. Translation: CASSDQVDGNYGYTF.

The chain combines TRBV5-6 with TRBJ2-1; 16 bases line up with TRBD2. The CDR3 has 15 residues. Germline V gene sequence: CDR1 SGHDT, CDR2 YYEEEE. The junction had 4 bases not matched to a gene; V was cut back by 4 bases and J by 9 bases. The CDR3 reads CASSPGLAGGVEQFF. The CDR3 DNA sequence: TGTGCCAGCAGCCCGGGACTAGCGGGAGGGGTTGAGCAGTTCTTC.

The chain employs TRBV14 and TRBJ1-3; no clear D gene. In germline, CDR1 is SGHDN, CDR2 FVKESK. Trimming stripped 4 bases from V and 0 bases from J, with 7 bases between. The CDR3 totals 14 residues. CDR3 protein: CASSPLYSGNTIYF. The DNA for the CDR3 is TGTGCCAGCAGCCCCTTATACTCTGGAAACACCATATATTTT. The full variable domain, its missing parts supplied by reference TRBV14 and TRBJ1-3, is EAGVTQFPSHSVIEKGQTVTLRCDPISGHDNLYWYRRVMGKEIKFLLHFVKESKQDESGMPNNRFLAERTGGTYSTLKVQPAELEDSGVYFCASSPLYSGNTIYFGEGSWLTVV.

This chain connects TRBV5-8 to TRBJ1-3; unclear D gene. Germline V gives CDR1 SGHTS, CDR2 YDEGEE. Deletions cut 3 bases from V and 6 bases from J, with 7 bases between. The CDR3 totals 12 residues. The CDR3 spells CASSWALNTIYF. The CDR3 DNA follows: TGTGCCAGCAGCTGGGCCTTAAACACCATATATTTT.

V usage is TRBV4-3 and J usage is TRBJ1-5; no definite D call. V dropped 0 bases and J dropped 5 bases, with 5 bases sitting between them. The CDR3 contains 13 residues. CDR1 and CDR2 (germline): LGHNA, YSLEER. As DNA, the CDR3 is TGCGCCAGCAGCCAAGATAATCATCAGCCCCAGCATTTT. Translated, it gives CASSQDNHQPQHF.

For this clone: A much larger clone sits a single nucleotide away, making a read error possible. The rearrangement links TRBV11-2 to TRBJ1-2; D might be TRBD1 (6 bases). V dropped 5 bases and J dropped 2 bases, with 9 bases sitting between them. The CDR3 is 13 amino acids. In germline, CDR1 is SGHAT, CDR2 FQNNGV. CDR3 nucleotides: TGTGCCAGCAGCATGGACAGAAACTATGGCTACACCTTC. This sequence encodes CASSMDRNYGYTF.

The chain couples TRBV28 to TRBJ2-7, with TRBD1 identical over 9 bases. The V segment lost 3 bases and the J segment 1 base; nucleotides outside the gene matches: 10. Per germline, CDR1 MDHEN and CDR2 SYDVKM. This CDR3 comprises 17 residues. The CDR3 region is CASSFYGGTGFSYEQYF. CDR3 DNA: TGTGCCAGCAGTTTTTACGGGGGGACAGGGTTTTCCTACGAGCAGTACTTC.

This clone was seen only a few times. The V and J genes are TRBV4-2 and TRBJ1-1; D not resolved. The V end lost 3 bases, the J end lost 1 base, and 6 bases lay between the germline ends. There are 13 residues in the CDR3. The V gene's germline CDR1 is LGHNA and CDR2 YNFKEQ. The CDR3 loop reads CASSQLRNTEAFF. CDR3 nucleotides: TGTGCCAGCAGCCAGCTGAGGAACACTGAAGCTTTCTTT.

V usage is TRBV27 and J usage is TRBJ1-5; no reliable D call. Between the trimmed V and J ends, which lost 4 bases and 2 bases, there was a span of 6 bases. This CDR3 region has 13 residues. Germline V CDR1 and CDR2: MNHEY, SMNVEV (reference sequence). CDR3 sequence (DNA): TGTGCCAGCAGTTGGGTGGGCAATCAGCCCCAGCATTTT. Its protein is CASSWVGNQPQHF.

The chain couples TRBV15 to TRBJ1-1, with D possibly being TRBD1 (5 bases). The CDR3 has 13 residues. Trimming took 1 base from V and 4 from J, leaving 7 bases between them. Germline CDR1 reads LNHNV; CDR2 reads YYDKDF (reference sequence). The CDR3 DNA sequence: TGTGCCACCAGCAGAGCCGGGGCCACTGAAGCTTTCTTT. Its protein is CATSRAGATEAFF.

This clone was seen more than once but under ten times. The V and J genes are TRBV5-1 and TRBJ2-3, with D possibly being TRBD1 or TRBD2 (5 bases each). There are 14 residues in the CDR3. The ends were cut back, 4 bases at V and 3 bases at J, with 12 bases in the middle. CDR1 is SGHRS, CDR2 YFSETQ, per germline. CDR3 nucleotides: TGCGCCAGCAGCCCCCAGGGAGTGACAGATACGCAGTATTTT. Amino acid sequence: CASSPQGVTDTQYF.

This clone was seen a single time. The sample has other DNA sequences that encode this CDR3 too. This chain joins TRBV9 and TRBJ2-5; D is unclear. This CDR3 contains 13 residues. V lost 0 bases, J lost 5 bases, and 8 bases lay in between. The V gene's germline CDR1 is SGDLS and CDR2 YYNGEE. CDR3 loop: CASSVGLVETQYF. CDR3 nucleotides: TGTGCCAGCAGCGTAGGACTGGTTGAGACCCAGTACTTC.

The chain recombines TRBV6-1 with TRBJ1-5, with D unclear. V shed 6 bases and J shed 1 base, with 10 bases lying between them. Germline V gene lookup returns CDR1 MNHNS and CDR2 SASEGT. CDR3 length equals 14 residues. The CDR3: CASSGLLSNQPQHF. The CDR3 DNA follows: TGTGCCAGCAGCGGACTGTTGAGCAATCAGCCCCAGCATTTT.